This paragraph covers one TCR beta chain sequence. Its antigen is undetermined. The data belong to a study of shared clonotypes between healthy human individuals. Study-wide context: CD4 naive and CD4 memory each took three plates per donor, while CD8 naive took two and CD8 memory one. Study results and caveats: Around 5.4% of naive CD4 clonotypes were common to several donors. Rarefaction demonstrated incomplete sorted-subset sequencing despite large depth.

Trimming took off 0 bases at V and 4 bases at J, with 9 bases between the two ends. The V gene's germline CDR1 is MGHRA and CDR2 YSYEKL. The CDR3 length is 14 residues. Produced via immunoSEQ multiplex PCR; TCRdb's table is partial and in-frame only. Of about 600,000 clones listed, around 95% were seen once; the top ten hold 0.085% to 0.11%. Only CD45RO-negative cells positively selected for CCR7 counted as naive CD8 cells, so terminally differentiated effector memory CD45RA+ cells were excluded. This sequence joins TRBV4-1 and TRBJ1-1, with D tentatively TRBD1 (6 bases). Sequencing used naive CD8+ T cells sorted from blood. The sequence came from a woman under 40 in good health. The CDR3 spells CASSQEGGSTEAFF. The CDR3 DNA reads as TGCGCCAGCAGCCAAGAAGGGGGGAGCACTGAAGCTTTCTTT.